The 20 T cell receptor beta chains in this list originate from one sample, sequenced in a study of CD8 T cells in ankylosing spondylitis (TCRdb year 2017). Receptor libraries were prepared by 5' RACE. Sequencer: Illumina HiSeq 2500. TCRdb reprocessing: public reads trimmed at Q25 with fastp, clones called with MiXCR, in-frame beta chains kept. Duplicate CDR3 protein sequences are folded into a single record with the most common DNA and genes. A total of 200,000 or so distinct CDR3 sequences appear in this sample, 10% to 15% of them only once. The biggest ten clones account for approximately 11% of the sample. The specimen sequenced was blood, either unsorted or a sorted T cell fraction (not recorded which). The receptors here all came from a female donor with ankylosing spondylitis or in good health (not recorded which).

This clonotype has only a few counts. The rearrangement uses TRBV7-9 and TRBJ1-1, with D uncertain. This CDR3 region has 11 residues. The V and J ends lost 7 bases and 11 bases respectively, with 14 bases between them. The germline V gene has CDR1 SEHNR and CDR2 FQNEAQ (reference sequence). The CDR3 sequence: CASIQKAKAFF. The CDR3 DNA sequence: TGTGCCAGCATTCAGAAAGCGAAGGCTTTCTTT.

There are many counts of this clonotype. J is TRBJ2-3 and V is TRBV5-1; 11 bases are shared with TRBD2. Per the germline V gene, CDR1 is SGHRS and CDR2 is YFSETQ. The CDR3 sequence is 16 residues long. V dropped 0 bases and J dropped 5; count of bases not matched to a gene: 5. The CDR3 DNA reads TGCGCCAGCAGCTTGGTCCTAGCGGGAGGCGGAGATACGCAGTATTTT. Its translation is CASSLVLAGGGDTQYF.

The rearrangement links TRBV5-1 to TRBJ2-3; D not resolved. CDR3 size: 15 residues. V was shortened by 1 base and J by 1 base, with 10 bases between the two germline ends. From germline, CDR1 is SGHRS and CDR2 YFSETQ. The CDR3 coding sequence is TGCGCCAGCAGCTTGATGCCCAGTCGCACAGATACGCAGTATTTT. Its translation is CASSLMPSRTDTQYF.

This clonotype was seen ten or more times. The V call is TRBV12-3 or TRBV12-4, the J call TRBJ2-2, with 7 bases fitting TRBD2. The CDR3 runs 16 residues. V lost 2 bases and J lost 4; bases outside the gene matches: 7. This chain's CDR3 is CASSLHRAGSTGELFF. The CDR3 DNA sequence: TGTGCCAGCAGTTTACATCGAGCGGGAAGCACCGGGGAGCTGTTTTTT.

This clonotype has ten or more counts. CDR3 residues: CASSQNNEQFF. The CDR3 DNA reads as TGCGCCAGCAGTCAGAACAATGAGCAGTTCTTC. The chain employs TRBV5-1 and TRBJ2-1, with D unresolved. The V and J ends lost 5 bases and 5 bases respectively, with 5 bases between them. Germline CDR1 is SGHRS and CDR2 is YFSETQ. The CDR3 covers 11 residues.

The sample holds many counts of this clonotype. V is TRBV12-3 or TRBV12-4 and J is TRBJ1-5; 8 bases are shared with TRBD1. Trimming cost V 4 bases and J 1 base; bases outside gene matches: 3. The CDR3 is 15 amino acids. DNA for the CDR3: TGTGCCAGCAGTTCACAGGGGGGGAGCAATCAGCCCCAGCATTTT. Encoded protein: CASSSQGGSNQPQHF.

J is TRBJ1-3 and V is TRBV5-6; D gene ambiguous. Trimming stripped 0 bases from V and 14 bases from J, with 15 bases between. The CDR3 is 13 residues long. CDR1 is SGHDT, CDR2 YYEEEE, per germline. In nucleotides, the CDR3 is TGTGCCAGCAGCTTGGACGGTTGGACCCGGGTATATTTT. It yields the protein CASSLDGWTRVYF.

This clonotype was recorded many times. CDR3 DNA sequence: TGTGCCAGCAGCGCTAAAGGGGTTGGACAGCGGGAGACCCAGTACTTC. It yields the protein CASSAKGVGQRETQYF. This chain uses TRBV9 with TRBJ2-5; D may be TRBD1 (6 bases). The V gene lost 3 bases and the J gene lost 5 bases, with 20 bases spanning the gap. Germline assignment: CDR1 SGDLS and CDR2 YYNGEE. The CDR3 consists of 16 residues.

This clonotype was recorded at least ten times. This chain links TRBV29-1 with TRBJ2-1, with no clear D. The germline V gene encodes CDR1 SQVTM and CDR2 ANQGSEA. The CDR3 loop spans 13 amino acids. V was clipped by 4 bases and J by 8 bases, with 15 bases between them. Here the CDR3 reads CSVGEAEWDEQFF. The CDR3 DNA reads as TGCAGCGTTGGTGAGGCTGAGTGGGATGAGCAGTTCTTC.

This clonotype was found many times. This sequence joins TRBV6-5 and TRBJ1-2; D remains ambiguous. The CDR3 totals 14 residues. The ends were cut back, 2 bases at V and 1 base at J, with 8 bases in the middle. The germline CDR1 and CDR2 sequences are MNHEY and SVGAGI. CDR3 in amino acids: CASSYLSSNYGYTF. DNA for the CDR3: TGTGCCAGCAGTTACCTCTCAAGTAACTATGGCTACACCTTC.

This clonotype has only a few counts. This chain connects TRBV4-3 to TRBJ2-2, with TRBD1 identical over 7 bases. There are 16 residues in the CDR3. The V and J ends lost 3 bases and 5 bases, in that order; junction bases with no gene match: 9. Germline values: CDR1 LGHNA, CDR2 YSLEER. The CDR3 sequence: CASSHPRDRATGELFF. The CDR3 nucleotides read TGCGCCAGCAGCCACCCTAGGGACAGAGCAACCGGGGAGCTGTTTTTT.

The gene calls are TRBV5-5 and TRBJ2-2; no clear D gene. The CDR3 extends over 14 amino acids. Trimming stripped 2 bases from V and 7 bases from J, with 12 bases between. Germline CDR1 SGHKS, CDR2 YYEKEE (reference sequence). CDR3 region: CASSFVSGLGELFF. The CDR3 region has the DNA TGTGCCAGCAGCTTCGTTTCCGGGCTCGGGGAGCTGTTTTTT.

Notes on this clonotype: A single base separates this from a much larger clone, so it may be a read error. J is TRBJ2-7 and V is TRBV20-1, with 11 bases identical to TRBD1. The CDR3 totals 15 residues. Germline V lookup: CDR1 DFQATT, CDR2 SNEGSKA (reference sequence). The CDR3 spells CSAPPGTGGSCEQYF. The CDR3 DNA reads TGCAGTGCTCCTCCCGGGACAGGGGGATCCTGCGAGCAGTACTTC.

Ten or more counts support this clonotype. The chain has TRBV29-1 and TRBJ1-1; D is ambiguous. Germline-derived CDR1 and CDR2 are SQVTM and ANQGSEA. Trimming took 4 bases from V and 4 from J, leaving 13 bases between them. The CDR3 is 13 residues long. CDR3 in amino acids: CSVGLGSSTEAFF. CDR3 DNA: TGCAGCGTTGGTTTGGGCTCGAGCACTGAAGCTTTCTTT.

This clonotype has ten or more counts. The chain links TRBV19 to TRBJ1-5; D not resolved. Germline V gene lookup returns CDR1 LNHDA and CDR2 SQIVND (reference sequence). V lost 0 bases to trimming and J lost 5 bases, with 8 bases between them. The CDR3 is 14 residues long. This CDR3 is CASSIEISDQPQHF. CDR3 DNA: TGTGCCAGTAGTATAGAGATATCCGATCAGCCCCAGCATTTT.

This clonotype has ten or more counts. CDR3 protein: CAIRGLDEQYF. The CDR3 DNA follows: TGTGCCATCAGAGGACTAGACGAGCAGTACTTC. J is TRBJ2-7 and V is TRBV10-3, with 7 bases aligning to TRBD2. Trimming cost V 6 bases and J 5 bases; bases outside gene matches: 1. The CDR3 consists of 11 residues. Germline CDR1 is ENHRY and CDR2 is SYGVKD.

This chain connects TRBV20-1 to TRBJ1-1; D remains unclear. The CDR3 is made up of 13 amino acids. The ends were cut back, 1 base at V and 5 bases at J, with 11 bases in the middle. Per the germline V gene, CDR1 is DFQATT and CDR2 is SNEGSKA (reference sequence). This chain's CDR3 is CSARGTRETEAFF. The CDR3 nucleotides read TGCAGTGCTAGAGGGACGAGAGAGACTGAAGCTTTCTTT.

This clonotype occurred many times. CDR3: CASSFSRSSYEQYF. As DNA, the CDR3 is TGTGCCAGCAGCTTTTCCAGGAGCTCCTACGAGCAGTACTTC. The chain has TRBV7-2 and TRBJ2-7, with D unresolved. CDR3 length equals 14 residues. V was shortened by 3 bases and J by 0 bases, with 9 bases between the two germline ends. Germline CDR1 reads SGHTA; CDR2 reads FQGNSA.

Note on this clonotype: A much larger clone lies a single base off, so this may be a read error. The chain uses TRBV6-1 and TRBJ2-5, with D possibly being TRBD1 or TRBD2 (5 bases each). The germline gives CDR1 MNHNS, CDR2 SASEGT. This CDR3 region has 15 residues. CDR3 region: CASSENPGRIETQCF. The CDR3 DNA is TGTGCCAGCAGTGAAAATCCGGGACGCATAGAGACCCAGTGCTTC.

This clonotype was observed a handful of times. The chain couples TRBV7-2 to TRBJ2-5; a weak D match, TRBD2 (6 bases). CDR1 and CDR2 (germline): SGHTA, FQGNSA. The CDR3 is made up of 14 amino acids. V shed 3 bases and J shed 4 bases, with 12 bases lying between them. CDR3 amino acids: CASSLNGGRETQYF. The CDR3 nucleotides are TGTGCCAGCAGCTTGAATGGAGGGAGAGAGACCCAGTACTTC.